A selection of T cell receptor beta chains follows, all from one sample in a study of metastatic and nonmetastatic thyroid tumors. TCRdb re-called clones via MiXCR from the PCR reads. Counted here are tens of thousands of clones, 9.5% to 15% occurring once; the ten biggest clones make up approximately 8.8%. Sequencing was performed on tumor tissue. The receptors were sampled from a female donor with papillary thyroid cancer or a benign thyroid nodule (not recorded which). Some clones in this sample may be carry-over from other donors' samples. CDR3s include the opening cysteine and the closing phenylalanine or tryptophan.

cdr3_length: 15; v_call: TRBV6-1; j_call: TRBJ2-7; cdr3_aa: CASSEVPEALEGQYF
cdr3_length: 14; v_call: TRBV18; j_call: TRBJ1-5; cdr3_aa: CASSPPQADRPQHF
cdr3_length: 11; v_call: TRBV29-1; j_call: TRBJ1-2; cdr3_aa: CSVEGNYGYTF
cdr3_length: 15; v_call: TRBV29-1; j_call: TRBJ1-1; cdr3_aa: CSVEVQGQGETEAFF
cdr3_length: 16; v_call: TRBV9; j_call: TRBJ2-3; cdr3_aa: CASSALQGVSTDTQYF
cdr3_length: 14; v_call: TRBV2; j_call: TRBJ1-2; cdr3_aa: CASSEVRGLRGYTF
cdr3_length: 14; v_call: TRBV5-5; j_call: TRBJ2-7; cdr3_aa: CASIAGQGNYEQYF
cdr3_length: 13; v_call: TRBV18; j_call: TRBJ1-4; cdr3_aa: CASSDREHEKLFF
cdr3_length: 15; v_call: TRBV20-1; j_call: TRBJ1-5; cdr3_aa: CSARVRDSVNQPQHF
cdr3_length: 15; v_call: TRBV20-1; j_call: TRBJ2-7; cdr3_aa: CSASLLAGSSYEQYF
cdr3_length: 18; v_call: TRBV14; j_call: TRBJ2-2; cdr3_aa: CASSQDLFSGRGTGELFF
cdr3_length: 16; v_call: TRBV20-1; j_call: TRBJ2-7; cdr3_aa: CSARDLQRENPYEQYF
cdr3_length: 15; v_call: TRBV6-5; j_call: TRBJ2-7; cdr3_aa: CASSSTGVNSYEQYF
cdr3_length: 16; v_call: TRBV4-1; j_call: TRBJ1-2; cdr3_aa: CASSQEVTGGAYGYTF
cdr3_length: 13; v_call: TRBV7-8; j_call: TRBJ1-1; cdr3_aa: CASSLGGVTEAFF
cdr3_length: 16; v_call: TRBV18; j_call: TRBJ2-6; cdr3_aa: CASSPRSDSGANVLTF
cdr3_length: 13; v_call: TRBV20-1; j_call: TRBJ2-1; cdr3_aa: CSATSGRVNEQFF
cdr3_length: 12; v_call: TRBV15; j_call: TRBJ2-3; cdr3_aa: CATSSHTDTQYF
cdr3_length: 15; v_call: TRBV19; j_call: TRBJ1-5; cdr3_aa: CASTVRGQLNQPQHF
cdr3_length: 11; v_call: TRBV2; j_call: TRBJ1-1; cdr3_aa: CASPGGGPAFF
cdr3_length: 14; v_call: TRBV5-5; j_call: TRBJ2-7; cdr3_aa: CASSFWSGAYEQYF
cdr3_length: 13; v_call: TRBV20-1; j_call: TRBJ1-4; cdr3_aa: CSAQKPGGEKLFF
cdr3_length: 14; v_call: TRBV27; j_call: TRBJ2-2; cdr3_aa: CASSLWGDSGELFF
cdr3_length: 17; v_call: TRBV28; j_call: TRBJ1-4; cdr3_aa: CASTSLLRGTTNEKLFF
cdr3_length: 15; v_call: TRBV6-1; j_call: TRBJ2-3; cdr3_aa: CASSDGWFSTDTQYF
cdr3_length: 12; v_call: TRBV29-1; j_call: TRBJ1-4; cdr3_aa: CSVGTQNEKLFF